Following are 20 T cell receptor beta chains from one sample sequenced in a study of shared clonotypes between healthy human individuals. Cells designated naive CD8 were CD45RO-negative and were positively selected for CCR7, with terminally differentiated effector memory CD45RA+ cells excluded. Libraries were prepared by immunoSEQ multiplex PCR; TCRdb keeps only in-frame clonotypes and omits some of them. Among 2 million to 2.5 million clones listed, 85% to 95% were seen once. The material sequenced was naive CD8+ T cells from PBMCs. These receptors originate from a man aged 18-30 years in good health. Some clones in this sample may be carry-over from other donors' samples.

The gene calls are TRBV7-9 and TRBJ2-3; TRBD1 might be the D (5 bases). Germline CDR1 reads SEHNR; CDR2 reads FQNEAQ (reference sequence). Deletions cut 5 bases from V and 8 bases from J, with 20 bases between. The CDR3 loop spans 15 amino acids. The CDR3 DNA reads TGTGCCAGCAGCCCCCCGGAGACAGTCGTAGGTACGCAGTATTTT. Protein sequence: CASSPPETVVGTQYF.

The chain carries TRBV27 and TRBJ2-7; TRBD1 aligns across 9 bases. Trimming cost V 3 bases and J 5 bases; bases outside gene matches: 5. The CDR3 totals 14 residues. Germline V gene sequence: CDR1 MNHEY, CDR2 SMNVEV (reference sequence). CDR3 protein: CASSFRQGVHEQYF. CDR3 in DNA: TGTGCCAGCAGTTTTAGACAGGGGGTTCACGAGCAGTACTTC.

V and J are TRBV4-1 and TRBJ2-3; a possible D gene is TRBD2 (6 bases). Germline CDR1 is MGHRA and CDR2 is YSYEKL. The germline V and J ends were trimmed by 1 base and 2 bases, with 19 bases remaining between them. This CDR3 is 18 amino acids long. The CDR3, as DNA: TGCGCCAGCAGCCAAGGGGGACTCCGGGCTAGAACCACAGATACGCAGTATTTT. Its protein product is CASSQGGLRARTTDTQYF.

The chain carries TRBV19 and TRBJ2-7; a weak D match, TRBD1 (5 bases). There are 11 residues in the CDR3. Trimming pared 10 bases from V and 0 bases from J, leaving 7 bases between. CDR1 is LNHDA and CDR2 is SQIVND in the germline V gene (reference sequence). In nucleotides, the CDR3 is TGTGCCACTAGGGGCTCCTACGAGCAGTACTTC. Its protein product is CATRGSYEQYF.

The rearrangement uses TRBV5-1 and TRBJ2-7; weak D call: TRBD2 (5 bases). The CDR3 runs to 16 residues. Looked up from germline, CDR1 is SGHRS and CDR2 is YFSETQ. The V end lost 0 bases, the J end lost 2 bases, and 15 bases lay between the germline ends. The CDR3: CASSLAGVGPPYEQYF. CDR3 DNA sequence: TGCGCCAGCAGCTTGGCCGGGGTGGGTCCCCCCTACGAGCAGTACTTC.

For this clone: The sample has other DNA sequences that encode this CDR3 too. The chain couples TRBV11-1 to TRBJ2-1; D not resolved. Germline V gene lookup returns CDR1 SGHAT and CDR2 FQDESV (reference sequence). The V end was cut by 1 base, the J end by 4 bases, with 5 bases between. The CDR3 runs 13 residues. The CDR3 loop is CASSLGSYNEQFF. The DNA for the CDR3 is TGTGCCAGCAGCTTAGGCAGTTACAATGAGCAGTTCTTC. The full variable domain, completed using reference TRBV11-1 and TRBJ2-1, is EAEVAQSPRYKITEKSQAVAFWCDPISGHATLYWYRQILGQGPELLVQFQDESVVDDSQLPKDRFSAERLKGVDSTLKIQPAELGDSAMYLCASSLGSYNEQFFGPGTRLTVL.

This clone is a singleton in its sample. The rearrangement uses TRBV27 and TRBJ2-3; D gene uncertain. The CDR3 has 13 residues. The germline V gene has CDR1 MNHEY and CDR2 SMNVEV (reference sequence). V lost 6 bases and J 2 bases, leaving 9 bases between the germline ends. For the CDR3, the DNA is TGTGCCAGCAGGTCCGTCTCCACAGATACGCAGTATTTT. As protein: CASRSVSTDTQYF.

The chain combines TRBV7-8 with TRBJ1-1; no reliable D call. The V end was cut by 1 base, the J end by 1 base, with 13 bases between. This CDR3 comprises 16 residues. The germline gives CDR1 SGHVS, CDR2 FQNEAQ. CDR3 sequence reads: CASSLVKVASNTEAFF. The CDR3 region has the DNA TGTGCCAGCAGCTTAGTAAAGGTGGCCTCGAACACTGAAGCTTTCTTT.

The rearrangement uses TRBV5-1 and TRBJ2-7, with D maybe TRBD2 (7 bases). This CDR3 contains 17 residues. Trimming pared 4 bases from V and 3 bases from J, leaving 23 bases between. CDR1 is SGHRS and CDR2 is YFSETQ in the germline V gene. CDR3 region: CASSGPGGGPMVYEQYF. Here the CDR3 DNA reads TGCGCCAGCAGCGGCCCTGGGGGGGGCCCCATGGTCTACGAGCAGTACTTC.

CDR3 in DNA: TGCAGCGTCCTCCGCGGGGACAGGGCCTATGGCTACACCTTC. Its protein is CSVLRGDRAYGYTF. The gene calls are TRBV29-1 and TRBJ1-2; TRBD1 agrees at 9 bases. The J segment lost 4 bases and the V segment lost 6 bases, leaving 9 bases of the junction unmatched. The germline CDR1 and CDR2 sequences are SQVTM and ANQGSEA. The CDR3 totals 14 residues. Looking up the rest from reference TRBV29-1 and TRBJ1-2 gives the full variable domain: SAVISQKPSRDICQRGTSLTIQCQVDSQVTMMFWYRQQPGQSLTLIATANQGSEATYESGFVIDKFPISRPNLTFSTLTVSNMSPEDSSIYLCSVLRGDRAYGYTFGSGTRLTVV.

The V and J genes are TRBV5-4 and TRBJ2-7, with 7 bases lining up with TRBD1. Germline trimming cut 4 bases from V and 1 base from J; bases unmatched to any gene: 8. Per the germline V gene, CDR1 is SGHNT and CDR2 is YYREEE (reference sequence). The CDR3 runs 15 residues. The CDR3 protein is CASSARQGGSYEQYF. CDR3 DNA: TGTGCCAGCAGCGCACGACAGGGTGGATCCTACGAGCAGTACTTC.

Turning to this clone: Other DNA sequences in the same sample also yield this CDR3. The J gene is TRBJ1-1, the V gene TRBV27; D gene unclear. V gave up 0 bases and J gave up 2 bases, with 7 bases separating them. Germline assignment: CDR1 MNHEY and CDR2 SMNVEV (reference sequence). The CDR3 length is 14 residues. Written as DNA, the CDR3 is TGTGCCAGCAGTTTATCTACGACAAACACTGAAGCTTTCTTT. This encodes CASSLSTTNTEAFF.

Written as DNA, the CDR3 is TGTGCCAGCAGCGTAGGGGGACGGGAGGGCAATCAGCCCCAGCATTTT. This sequence encodes CASSVGGREGNQPQHF. The chain couples TRBV9 to TRBJ1-5, with D maybe TRBD1 (5 bases). V lost 0 bases and J 2 bases, leaving 12 bases between the germline ends. The CDR3 is made up of 16 amino acids. Germline V gives CDR1 SGDLS, CDR2 YYNGEE.

The V gene is TRBV9, the J gene TRBJ2-7; D is tentatively TRBD1 or TRBD2 (5 bases each). CDR3 length: 15 residues. Looked up from germline, CDR1 is SGDLS and CDR2 is YYNGEE. V was pared by 3 bases and J by 0 bases, with 13 bases between. CDR3 region: CASSEVGGSSYEQYF. The CDR3 bases are TGTGCCAGCAGCGAAGTTGGGGGAAGCTCCTACGAGCAGTACTTC.

This sequence joins TRBV27 and TRBJ2-1, with 10 bases aligning to TRBD2. V was pared by 8 bases and J by 4 bases, with 2 bases of the junction left unmatched. CDR1 and CDR2 (germline): MNHEY, SMNVEV (reference sequence). The CDR3 consists of 13 residues. In DNA, the CDR3 is TGTGCCAGCGGACTAGCGGAGTACAATGAGCAGTTCTTC. Translating it yields CASGLAEYNEQFF.

To note about this clone: This sample includes further DNA sequences coding for the same CDR3. The chain is built from TRBV5-6 and TRBJ2-7; maybe TRBD2 (5 bases). Germline V gives CDR1 SGHDT, CDR2 YYEEEE. CDR3 size: 14 residues. The ends were cut back, 0 bases at V and 1 base at J, with 8 bases in the middle. This CDR3 reads CASSLGRVSYEQYF. The CDR3 nucleotides are TGTGCCAGCAGCTTGGGGCGGGTTTCCTACGAGCAGTACTTC.

V and J are TRBV18 and TRBJ2-3; unclear D gene. Per the germline V gene, CDR1 is KGHSH and CDR2 is LQKENI. The V gene lost 1 base and the J gene lost 5 bases, with 16 bases spanning the gap. The CDR3 extends over 16 amino acids. CDR3 nucleotide sequence: TGTGCCAGCTCACCACAACGTAACCTAGTTCGAGATACGCAGTATTTT. This translates into CASSPQRNLVRDTQYF.

The chain is built from TRBV10-3 and TRBJ2-1; perhaps TRBD2 as D (5 bases). The CDR3 extends over 14 amino acids. The V gene's germline CDR1 is ENHRY and CDR2 SYGVKD. Trimming left V 10 bases short and J 0 bases short, with 13 bases between. The DNA of the CDR3 is TGTGCCACATGGGATGGGAGCTCCTACAATGAGCAGTTCTTC. Encoded protein: CATWDGSSYNEQFF.

CDR3 loop: CASSPSTALNQPQHF. In DNA form, the CDR3 reads TGTGCCAGCAGCCCCTCGACAGCGCTAAATCAGCCCCAGCATTTT. The V call is TRBV7-9, the J call TRBJ1-5; D possibly corresponds to TRBD1 (5 bases). V lost 5 bases and J lost 4, with 15 bases in between. The CDR3 is made up of 15 amino acids. Germline V gene data show CDR1 as SEHNR and CDR2 as FQNEAQ (reference sequence).

This rearrangement joins TRBV2 to TRBJ2-7; D remains unclear. Germline V gives CDR1 SNHLY, CDR2 FYNNEI. The CDR3 is made up of 13 amino acids. Trimming stripped 4 bases from V and 4 bases from J, with 11 bases between. The CDR3 nucleotides are TGTGCCAGCAGTGTTGGCAGAGGATACGAGCAGTACTTC. This sequence encodes CASSVGRGYEQYF.